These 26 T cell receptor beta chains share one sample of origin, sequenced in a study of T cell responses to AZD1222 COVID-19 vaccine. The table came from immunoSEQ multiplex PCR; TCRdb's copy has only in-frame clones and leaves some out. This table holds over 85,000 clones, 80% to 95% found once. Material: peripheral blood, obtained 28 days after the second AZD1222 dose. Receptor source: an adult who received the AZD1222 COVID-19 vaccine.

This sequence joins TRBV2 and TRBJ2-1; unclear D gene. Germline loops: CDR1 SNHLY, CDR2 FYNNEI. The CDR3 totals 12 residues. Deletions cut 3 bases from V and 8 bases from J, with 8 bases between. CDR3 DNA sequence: TGTGCCAGCAGTGATTGGCTCGATGAGCAGTTCTTC. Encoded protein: CASSDWLDEQFF.

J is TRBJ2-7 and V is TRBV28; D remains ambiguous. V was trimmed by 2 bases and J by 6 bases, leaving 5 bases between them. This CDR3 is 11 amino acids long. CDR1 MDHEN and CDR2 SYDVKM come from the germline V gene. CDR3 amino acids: CASSLVSEQYF. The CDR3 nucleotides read TGTGCCAGCAGTTTAGTATCCGAGCAGTACTTC.

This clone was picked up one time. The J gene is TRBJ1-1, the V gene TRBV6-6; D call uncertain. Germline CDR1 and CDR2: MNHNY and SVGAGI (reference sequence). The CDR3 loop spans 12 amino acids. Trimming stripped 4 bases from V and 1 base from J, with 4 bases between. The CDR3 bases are TGTGCCAGCAGTTGGGGGAACACTGAAGCTTTCTTT. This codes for CASSWGNTEAFF.

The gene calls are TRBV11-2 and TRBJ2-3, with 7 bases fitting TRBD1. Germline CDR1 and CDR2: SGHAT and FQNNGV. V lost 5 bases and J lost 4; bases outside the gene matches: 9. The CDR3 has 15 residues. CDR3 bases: TGTGCCAGCAGCCCGGGACAGTTCCTTCCAGATACGCAGTATTTT. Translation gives CASSPGQFLPDTQYF.

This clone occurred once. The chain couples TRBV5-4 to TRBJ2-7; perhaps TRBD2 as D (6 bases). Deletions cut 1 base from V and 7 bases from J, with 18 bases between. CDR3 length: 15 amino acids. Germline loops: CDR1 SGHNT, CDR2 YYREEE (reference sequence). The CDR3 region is CASSLWRGAALEQYF. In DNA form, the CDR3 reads TGTGCCAGCAGCTTGTGGCGCGGGGCTGCGTTGGAGCAGTACTTC.

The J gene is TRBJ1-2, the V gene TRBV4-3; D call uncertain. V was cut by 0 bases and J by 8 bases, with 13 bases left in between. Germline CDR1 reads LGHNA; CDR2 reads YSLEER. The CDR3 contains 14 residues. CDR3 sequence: CASSQEWSAGGYTF. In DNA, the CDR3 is TGCGCCAGCAGCCAAGAATGGAGCGCGGGGGGCTACACCTTC.

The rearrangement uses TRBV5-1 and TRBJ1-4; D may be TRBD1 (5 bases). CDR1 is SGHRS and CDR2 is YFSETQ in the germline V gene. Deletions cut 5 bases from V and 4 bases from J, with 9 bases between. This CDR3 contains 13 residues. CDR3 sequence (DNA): TGCGCCAGCAGAGGGGAGGTTAATGAAAAACTGTTTTTT. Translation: CASRGEVNEKLFF.

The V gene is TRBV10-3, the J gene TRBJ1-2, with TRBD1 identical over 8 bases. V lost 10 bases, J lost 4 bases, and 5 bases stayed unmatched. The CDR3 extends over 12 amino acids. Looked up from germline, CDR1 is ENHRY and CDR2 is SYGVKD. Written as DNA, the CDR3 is TGTGCCACCGGACAGGGTGGCTATGGCTACACCTTC. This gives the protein CATGQGGYGYTF.

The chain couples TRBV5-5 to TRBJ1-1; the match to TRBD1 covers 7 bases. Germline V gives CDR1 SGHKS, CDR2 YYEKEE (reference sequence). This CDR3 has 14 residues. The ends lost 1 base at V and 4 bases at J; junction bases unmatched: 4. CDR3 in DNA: TGTGCCAGCAGCTTGCGGGCAGGGGGCACTGAAGCTTTCTTT. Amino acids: CASSLRAGGTEAFF.

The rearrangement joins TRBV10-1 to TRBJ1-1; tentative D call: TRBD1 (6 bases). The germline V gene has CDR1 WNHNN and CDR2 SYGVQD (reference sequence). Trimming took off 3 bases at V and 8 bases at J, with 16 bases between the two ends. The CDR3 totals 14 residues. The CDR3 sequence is CASSEGGGGTEAFF. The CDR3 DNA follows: TGCGCCAGCAGTGAAGGAGGGGGTGGGACCGAAGCTTTCTTT.

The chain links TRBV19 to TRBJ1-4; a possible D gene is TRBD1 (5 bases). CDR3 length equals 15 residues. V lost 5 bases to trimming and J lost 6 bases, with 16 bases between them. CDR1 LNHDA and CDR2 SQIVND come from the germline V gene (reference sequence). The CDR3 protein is CASSQAGPGDEKLFF. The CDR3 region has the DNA TGTGCCAGTAGTCAAGCAGGGCCGGGCGATGAAAAACTGTTTTTT.

CDR3 residues: CASSPNKGANYGYTF. CDR3 coding DNA: TGTGCCAGCAGTCCCAACAAGGGAGCTAACTATGGCTACACCTTC. The chain employs TRBV28 and TRBJ1-2, with D unclear. There are 15 residues in the CDR3. Germline CDR1 MDHEN, CDR2 SYDVKM. With 5 bases removed from V and 0 bases from J, the gap between germline ends came to 13 bases.

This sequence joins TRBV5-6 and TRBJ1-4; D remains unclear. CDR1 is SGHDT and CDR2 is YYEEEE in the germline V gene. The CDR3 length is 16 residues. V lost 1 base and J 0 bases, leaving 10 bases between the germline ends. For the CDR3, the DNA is TGTGCCAGCAGCTTGTTCCGGGGTTCAACTAATGAAAAACTGTTTTTT. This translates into CASSLFRGSTNEKLFF.

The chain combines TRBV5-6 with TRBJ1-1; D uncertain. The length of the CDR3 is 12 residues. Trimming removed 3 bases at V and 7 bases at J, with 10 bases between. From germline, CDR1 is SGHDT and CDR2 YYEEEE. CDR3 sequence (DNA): TGTGCCAGCAGCTCGGGGTGGGGTGAAGCTTTCTTT. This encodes CASSSGWGEAFF.

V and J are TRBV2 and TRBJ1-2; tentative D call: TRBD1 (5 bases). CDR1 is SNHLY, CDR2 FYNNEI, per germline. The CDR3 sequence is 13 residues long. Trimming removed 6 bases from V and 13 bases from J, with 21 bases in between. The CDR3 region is CASRGDRQIFLTF. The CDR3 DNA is TGTGCCAGCAGGGGGGACCGGCAAATCTTTCTCACCTTC.

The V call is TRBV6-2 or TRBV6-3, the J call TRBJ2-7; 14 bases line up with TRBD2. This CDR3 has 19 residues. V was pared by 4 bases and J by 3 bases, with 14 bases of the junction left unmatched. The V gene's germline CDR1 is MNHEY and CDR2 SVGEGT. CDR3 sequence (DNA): TGTGCCAGCAGTTCCCCCGGGACTAGCGGGGGACTCACGTACTACGAGCAGTACTTC. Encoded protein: CASSSPGTSGGLTYYEQYF.

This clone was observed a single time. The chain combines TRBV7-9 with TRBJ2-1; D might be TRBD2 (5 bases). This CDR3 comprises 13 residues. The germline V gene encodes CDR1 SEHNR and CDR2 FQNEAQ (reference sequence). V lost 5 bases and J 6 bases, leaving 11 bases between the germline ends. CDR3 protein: CASSLGRLNEQFF. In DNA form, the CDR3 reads TGTGCCAGCAGCCTAGGGAGACTCAATGAGCAGTTCTTC.

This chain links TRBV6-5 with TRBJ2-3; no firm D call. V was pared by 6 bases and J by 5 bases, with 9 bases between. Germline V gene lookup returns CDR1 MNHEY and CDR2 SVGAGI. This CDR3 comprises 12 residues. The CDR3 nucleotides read TGTGCCAGCAGCGGGCCTGGAGATACGCAGTATTTT. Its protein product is CASSGPGDTQYF.

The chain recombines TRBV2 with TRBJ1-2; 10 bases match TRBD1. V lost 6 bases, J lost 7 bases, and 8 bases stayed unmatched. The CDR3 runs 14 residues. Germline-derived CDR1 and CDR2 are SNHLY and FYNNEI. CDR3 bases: TGTGCCAGCAGATACGACAGGGGGCTAGGTGGCTACACCTTC. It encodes CASRYDRGLGGYTF. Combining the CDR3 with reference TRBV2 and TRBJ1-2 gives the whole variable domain EPEVTQTPSHQVTQMGQEVILRCVPISNHLYFYWYRQILGQKVEFLVSFYNNEISEKSEIFDDQFSVERPDGSNFTLKIRSTKLEDSAMYFCASRYDRGLGGYTFGSGTRLTVV.

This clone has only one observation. The CDR3 nucleotides are TGTGCCTTAGGGATACCTGGGGCCAACGTCCTGACTTTC. This translates into CALGIPGANVLTF. V is TRBV30 and J is TRBJ2-6, with no clear D. V was shortened by 7 bases and J by 2 bases, with 9 bases between the two germline ends. Germline V gene lookup returns CDR1 GTSNPN and CDR2 SVGIG (reference sequence). The CDR3 contains 13 residues.

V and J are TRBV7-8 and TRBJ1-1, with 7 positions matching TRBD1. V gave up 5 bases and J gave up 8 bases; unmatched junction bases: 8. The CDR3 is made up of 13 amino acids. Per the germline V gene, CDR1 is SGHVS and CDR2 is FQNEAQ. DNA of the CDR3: TGTGCCAGCAGCGCACAGCTACAGGGGGAAGCTTTCTTT. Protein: CASSAQLQGEAFF.

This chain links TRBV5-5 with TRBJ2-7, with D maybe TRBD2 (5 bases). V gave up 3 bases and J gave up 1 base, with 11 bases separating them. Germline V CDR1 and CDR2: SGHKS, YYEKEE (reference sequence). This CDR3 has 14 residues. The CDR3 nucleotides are TGTGCCAGCAGCTCGGCGGACTTATCCTACGAGCAGTACTTC. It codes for CASSSADLSYEQYF.

The DNA of the CDR3 is TGTGCCAGCAGGCGTACAGGCTCTGGAAACACCATATATTTT. Protein sequence: CASRRTGSGNTIYF. The chain couples TRBV6-5 to TRBJ1-3; possibly TRBD1 for D (5 bases). This CDR3 has 14 residues. CDR1 and CDR2 (germline): MNHEY, SVGAGI. With 6 bases removed from V and 0 bases from J, the gap between germline ends came to 9 bases.

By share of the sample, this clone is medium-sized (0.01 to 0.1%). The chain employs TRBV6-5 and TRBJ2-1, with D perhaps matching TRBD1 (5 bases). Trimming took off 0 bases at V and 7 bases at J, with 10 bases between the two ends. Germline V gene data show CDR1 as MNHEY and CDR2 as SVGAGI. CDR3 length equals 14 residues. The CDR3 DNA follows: TGTGCCAGCAGTTACTCTGCAGGGAAGAATGAGCAGTTCTTC. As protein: CASSYSAGKNEQFF.

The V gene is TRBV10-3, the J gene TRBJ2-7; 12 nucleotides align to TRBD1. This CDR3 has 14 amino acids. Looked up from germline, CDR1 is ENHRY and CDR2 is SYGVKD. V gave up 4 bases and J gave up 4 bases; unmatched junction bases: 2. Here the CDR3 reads CAISGGQGAYEQYF. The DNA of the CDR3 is TGTGCCATCAGTGGGGGACAGGGGGCTTACGAGCAGTACTTC.

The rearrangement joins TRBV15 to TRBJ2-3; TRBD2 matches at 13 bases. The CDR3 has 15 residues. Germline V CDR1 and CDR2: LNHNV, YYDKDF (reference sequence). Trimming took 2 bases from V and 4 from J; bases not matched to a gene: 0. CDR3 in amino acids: CATSRTSGGADTQYF. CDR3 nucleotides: TGTGCCACCAGCAGAACTAGCGGGGGGGCAGATACGCAGTATTTT. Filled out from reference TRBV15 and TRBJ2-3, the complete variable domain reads DAMVIQNPRYQVTQFGKPVTLSCSQTLNHNVMYWYQQKSSQAPKLLFHYYDKDFNNEADTPDNFQSRRPNTSFCFLDIRSPGLGDTAMYLCATSRTSGGADTQYFGPGTRLTVL.